These 20 T cell receptor beta chains originate from one sample sequenced in a study of shared T cell receptors in the human thymus. Some clones are missing from TCRdb's copy, which holds only in-frame ones; the method was immunoSEQ multiplex PCR. The sample lists over 65,000 clones, 90% to 95% seen once, with 0.03% to 0.04% in the top ten. The sequencing sample was made of thymocytes. Receptors originate from a human donor.

The genes are TRBV21-1 and TRBJ2-3; the D call TRBD2 from the table was never checked on the DNA. TRBV21-1 is assigned pseudogene status. CDR3 length equals 18 residues. The CDR3 is CASSILGVFPSGQDTQYF. In nucleotides, the CDR3 is TGTGCCAGCAGCATCCTCGGGGTGTTCCCGAGCGGGCAAGATACGCAGTATTTT.

The V and J genes are TRBV18 and TRBJ2-5; D remains ambiguous. V shed 0 bases and J shed 5 bases, with 13 bases lying between them. The germline gives CDR1 KGHSH, CDR2 LQKENI. The CDR3 runs 15 residues. CDR3 nucleotide sequence: TGTGCCAGCTCACCACCCACCCCCGGCAGGGAGACCCAGTACTTC. This sequence encodes CASSPPTPGRETQYF.

The rearrangement uses TRBV7-2 and TRBJ2-2; 15 nucleotides agree with TRBD2. The CDR3 length is 17 residues. Germline CDR1 reads SGHTA; CDR2 reads FQGNSA. J was trimmed by 1 base and V by 5 bases; bases with no gene match: 2. The CDR3 reads CASSQGLAGGNTGELFF. The CDR3 region has the DNA TGTGCCAGCAGCCAGGGACTAGCGGGGGGGAACACCGGGGAGCTGTTTTTT.

The J gene is TRBJ1-6, the V gene TRBV12-5; no definite D call. CDR1 LGHNT and CDR2 FRNRAP come from the germline V gene. The germline V and J ends were trimmed by 2 bases and 9 bases, with 5 bases remaining between them. This CDR3 contains 12 residues. The CDR3 region is CASGLRGSPLHF. The CDR3 DNA follows: TGTGCTAGTGGTTTGCGGGGTTCACCCCTCCACTTT. Based on the CDR3 plus reference TRBV12-5 and TRBJ1-6, the full variable domain is DARVTQTPRHKVTEMGQEVTMRCQPILGHNTVFWYRQTMMQGLELLAYFRNRAPLDDSGMPKDRFSAEMPDATLATLKIQPSEPRDSAVYFCASGLRGSPLHFGNGTRLTVT.

This clone was seen a single time. J is TRBJ2-5 and V is TRBV29-1; 7 bases fit TRBD2. Germline loops: CDR1 SQVTM, CDR2 ANQGSEA. The CDR3 covers 18 residues. J gave up 3 bases and V 7 bases, and 23 bases lay outside the gene matches. The CDR3 loop is CSGRTRSRRRAIEETQYF. Written as DNA, the CDR3 is TGCAGCGGGAGGACTAGGAGTAGACGGAGGGCAATTGAAGAGACCCAGTACTTC.

This clone showed up just once. The chain uses TRBV2 and TRBJ2-3, with 9 bases fitting TRBD2. The CDR3 loop spans 16 amino acids. Unmatched junction bases numbered 7, after V lost 5 bases and J lost 1 base. CDR1 and CDR2 (germline): SNHLY, FYNNEI. The CDR3 nucleotides read TGTGCCAGCAGTTACGCCTTAGCGGGGGGCACAGATACGCAGTATTTT. Its protein product is CASSYALAGGTDTQYF.

V gene TRBV5-4 combines with J gene TRBJ2-7; D is ambiguous. The germline gives CDR1 SGHNT, CDR2 YYREEE (reference sequence). There are 15 residues in the CDR3. The V end was cut by 1 base, the J end by 1 base, with 12 bases between. CDR3 amino acids: CASSLKTKISYEQYF. The CDR3, as DNA: TGTGCCAGCAGCTTGAAGACCAAAATTTCCTACGAGCAGTACTTC.

This rearrangement joins TRBV4-3 to TRBJ2-1; D remains unclear. With 0 bases removed from V and 6 bases from J, the gap between germline ends came to 9 bases. This CDR3 has 14 residues. Germline V gene lookup returns CDR1 LGHNA and CDR2 YSLEER. Written as DNA, the CDR3 is TGCGCCAGCAGCCAAGATCAGGAATTCAATGAGCAGTTCTTC. Residues: CASSQDQEFNEQFF.

The CDR3 nucleotides read TGTGCCAGCAGTTACTCCCACCAGGGCTACGAGCAGTACTTC. Residues: CASSYSHQGYEQYF. The gene calls are TRBV6-5 and TRBJ2-7, with TRBD1 as a possible D gene (5 bases). CDR3 length equals 14 residues. The ends were cut back, 0 bases at V and 3 bases at J, with 9 bases in the middle. Germline CDR1 MNHEY, CDR2 SVGAGI.

The V gene is TRBV4-3, the J gene TRBJ1-6, with 7 positions matching TRBD1. The ends lost 0 bases at V and 8 bases at J; junction bases unmatched: 10. CDR1 is LGHNA and CDR2 is YSLEER in the germline V gene. The CDR3 sequence is 17 residues long. CDR3 sequence (DNA): TGCGCCAGCAGCCAAGAAGGGGGCGGGCACCCCCATTCACCCCTCCACTTT. Translating gives CASSQEGGGHPHSPLHF.

This chain joins TRBV6-1 and TRBJ1-5, with 12 bases lining up with TRBD1. V lost 2 bases and J lost 2; bases outside the gene matches: 4. There are 17 residues in the CDR3. Looked up from germline, CDR1 is MNHNS and CDR2 is SASEGT. CDR3: CASSEWGQGAGNQPQHF. The CDR3 nucleotides are TGTGCCAGCAGTGAATGGGGACAGGGGGCCGGCAATCAGCCCCAGCATTTT.

The chain couples TRBV2 to TRBJ1-4; D is perhaps TRBD1 (5 bases). The V gene lost 7 bases and the J gene lost 7 bases, with 16 bases spanning the gap. From germline, CDR1 is SNHLY and CDR2 FYNNEI. The CDR3 loop spans 14 amino acids. As DNA, the CDR3 is TGTGCCAGCAAGGGGTGGGGCATTCTTGAAAAACTGTTTTTT. This gives the protein CASKGWGILEKLFF. Combining the CDR3 with reference TRBV2 and TRBJ1-4 gives the whole variable domain EPEVTQTPSHQVTQMGQEVILRCVPISNHLYFYWYRQILGQKVEFLVSFYNNEISEKSEIFDDQFSVERPDGSNFTLKIRSTKLEDSAMYFCASKGWGILEKLFFGSGTQLSVL.

The chain joins TRBV6-1 to TRBJ2-7; perhaps TRBD2 as D (6 bases). This CDR3 is built from 13 residues. Between the trimmed V and J ends, which lost 3 bases and 5 bases, there was a span of 11 bases. Germline values: CDR1 MNHNS, CDR2 SASEGT. The CDR3: CASSESPGDEQYF. The CDR3 nucleotides are TGTGCCAGCAGTGAGTCACCGGGGGACGAGCAGTACTTC.

This chain connects TRBV4-3 to TRBJ2-5, with D maybe TRBD2 (6 bases). The end of the DNA is better explained by TRBJ2-7, so the J call may be wrong. This CDR3 region has 14 residues. Per germline, CDR1 LGHNA and CDR2 YSLEER. In nucleotides, the CDR3 is TGCGCCAGCAGCCAAGTAGCTGGGGAGGACGAGCAGTACTTC. It encodes CASSQVAGEDEQYF.

For this clone: The same CDR3 is also encoded by other DNA sequences in this sample. The rearrangement uses TRBV11-2 and TRBJ1-1; D remains ambiguous. This CDR3 is built from 11 residues. The germline V and J ends were trimmed by 3 bases and 1 base, with 0 bases remaining between them. Germline CDR1 SGHAT, CDR2 FQNNGV. CDR3 in amino acids: CASSLNTEAFF. The CDR3 nucleotides read TGTGCCAGCAGCTTGAACACTGAAGCTTTCTTT.

The V and J genes are TRBV7-9 and TRBJ2-7; 13 bases match TRBD2. J gave up 2 bases and V 5 bases, and 3 bases lay outside the gene matches. Germline CDR1 is SEHNR and CDR2 is FQNEAQ (reference sequence). The CDR3 length is 15 residues. This CDR3 is CASSPGLAGAYEQYF. Here the CDR3 DNA reads TGTGCCAGCAGCCCTGGACTAGCGGGGGCCTACGAGCAGTACTTC.

The chain joins TRBV9 to TRBJ2-2; D ambiguous. V was trimmed by 1 base and J by 4 bases, leaving 8 bases between them. The CDR3 spans 14 residues. The germline CDR1 and CDR2 sequences are SGDLS and YYNGEE. DNA of the CDR3: TGTGCCAGCAGCGTACAATCCTGCACCGGGGAGCTGTTTTTT. This sequence encodes CASSVQSCTGELFF.

This sequence joins TRBV4-2 and TRBJ2-2, with D perhaps TRBD2 (5 bases). This CDR3 spans 18 amino acids. V lost 0 bases and J 5 bases, leaving 19 bases between the germline ends. CDR1 is LGHNA and CDR2 is YNFKEQ in the germline V gene. CDR3: CASSQEPGLHKTTGELFF. The CDR3 DNA reads TGTGCCAGCAGCCAAGAACCCGGACTTCACAAGACGACCGGGGAGCTGTTTTTT.

This chain uses TRBV5-6 with TRBJ2-1; 11 bases line up with TRBD1. The V gene end was trimmed by 4 bases and the J gene end by 5 bases; junction bases not matched to a gene: 5. Germline assignment: CDR1 SGHDT and CDR2 YYEEEE. This CDR3 has 15 residues. The DNA for the CDR3 is TGTGCCAGCAGCCGGGGGACAGGGGGAAACAATGAGCAGTTCTTC. Amino acid sequence: CASSRGTGGNNEQFF.

The genes are TRBV2 and TRBJ1-3; the match to TRBD1 covers 11 bases. V was clipped by 7 bases and J by 2 bases; unmatched bases: 4. Germline CDR1 and CDR2: SNHLY and FYNNEI. CDR3 length: 15 amino acids. CDR3 in amino acids: CASKEGQGAGNTIYF. For the CDR3, the DNA is TGTGCCAGCAAAGAGGGACAGGGGGCTGGAAACACCATATATTTT.